Described below is a single TCR beta chain sequence and its context. Its target is unknown. Germline loops: CDR1 SGHVS, CDR2 FNYEAQ. The CDR3 consists of 14 residues. Unmatched junction bases numbered 6, after V lost 1 base and J lost 9 bases. This specimen comes from a study of OX40 agonist ivuxolimab in advanced cancers. Background on the study: Eligibility rules accepted prior anti-PD-1, anti-PD-L1 or anti-CTLA-4 therapy, and over 35% had some.

General study results and limits: No determination was made of the antigen specificity of the expanded peripheral T cells. The mean number of expanded clones was higher in CD8+ T cells than in CD4+. Blood T cells, both CD4+ and CD8+, expanded clonally by week 6 at 0.1 to 3.0 mg/kg.

Assay used: immunoSEQ multiplex PCR; TCRdb lists only in-frame clones, some missing. Of 35,000 to 40,000 clones in the sample, about three quarters were seen once. This chain joins TRBV7-6 and TRBJ2-1; 7 bases match TRBD2. The sequence was obtained from an adult with an advanced solid tumor such as melanoma, head and neck, liver or kidney cancer. Source: CD4+ or CD8+ T cells sorted from blood, taken in a trial of the OX40 agonist ivuxolimab. CDR3 nucleotides: TGTGCCAGCAGCTTAGGGACTAGTTCTGGTGAGCAGTTCTTC. Residues: CASSLGTSSGEQFF.